The sequence of this T cell receptor (beta chain) was determined in a study of read filtering for tumor transcriptome and immune sequencing. Study-wide results and caveats: Correlation between methods rose after single-read clonotypes were removed.

Many counts were recorded for this clonotype. Its antigen is still unknown. CDR1 is DFQATT and CDR2 is SNEGSKA in the germline V gene (reference sequence). After removal of 0 bases from V and 5 bases from J, the junction contained 9 bases not matched to a gene. The CDR3 has 16 residues. From approximately 400 ng of RNA, a library with molecular barcoded alpha/delta and beta/gamma adaptors was made. MiXCR, run by TCRdb on the reads, gives a single entry per CDR3 protein. The sample includes 120,000 or so distinct CDR3 sequences, 10% to 15% of them seen just once. The source of this sequence is a donor at least 40 years old with multiple myeloma. Sequencing used a population of CD138-negative cells sorted from bone marrow. The chain carries TRBV20-1 and TRBJ1-5, with 8 nucleotides matching TRBD1. CDR3 coding DNA: TGCAGTGCTAGAGATCCCCAGGGGGCGTCGCATCAGCCCCAGCATTTT. It yields the protein CSARDPQGASHQPQHF.